This T cell receptor beta chain was recovered during a study of cytomegalovirus exposure and HLA in healthy donors. Overall study results and limits: The authors confirmed in vitro that three CMV-associated chains were specific for CMV antigens. Follow-up analysis seemed to connect common viral pathogens with several of the most significant clusters identified.

Vbeta (60) and Jbeta (13) primers were used in the PCR. Here immunoSEQ multiplex PCR was the method, and the copy in TCRdb shows in-frame clones only, minus some. The sample lists approximately 220,000 clones; around 79% were seen once. Details on this clone: Its target is not known.

The donors, nominally healthy at sampling, likely had unrecorded immune exposures. The V and J ends lost 5 bases and 5 bases, in that order; junction bases with no gene match: 8. Germline values: CDR1 LNHDA, CDR2 SQIVND (reference sequence). There are 14 residues in the CDR3. The chain is built from TRBV19 and TRBJ1-2, with 7 positions matching TRBD1. The clonotype originates from a male donor in good health and CMV-seronegative. Material: PBMCs. The CDR3 DNA sequence: TGTGCCAGTAGTCTCCGGGACAGACTATATGGCTACACCTTC. Encoded protein: CASSLRDRLYGYTF.